This passage covers 5 T cell receptor beta chains from one sample sequenced in a study of shared clonotypes between healthy human individuals. Repertoires were generated with immunoSEQ multiplex PCR, while TCRdb's copy carries only in-frame clones and drops some. The repertoire holds 2 million to 3 million clones, with roughly 93% as singletons. The sequenced sample was naive CD4+ T cells from PBMCs. Specified subset: CD45RA+ positively selected. The receptor source for this set is a man aged 18 to 30 in good health. Some clones in this sample may be carry-over from other donors' samples.

The CDR3, as DNA: TGTGCCAGCAGTGCCGGGACGGTCGAGACCCAGTACTTC. Amino acid sequence: CASSAGTVETQYF. The genes are TRBV28 and TRBJ2-5; the D gene could be TRBD1 or TRBD2 (5 bases each). V gave up 5 bases and J gave up 5 bases, with 12 bases separating them. The CDR3 is made up of 13 amino acids. Germline V gene sequence: CDR1 MDHEN, CDR2 SYDVKM.

The V gene is TRBV25-1, the J gene TRBJ2-5; possible D gene TRBD2, 6 bases. Germline CDR1 MGHDK, CDR2 SYGVNS. The V end was cut by 6 bases, the J end by 6 bases, with 20 bases between. The CDR3 runs to 15 residues. This CDR3 is CASRGDSAIVKTQYF. CDR3 bases: TGTGCCAGCAGGGGGGACTCTGCTATTGTAAAGACCCAGTACTTC.

The V and J genes are TRBV11-2 and TRBJ1-3; D remains ambiguous. The CDR3 covers 13 residues. V lost 6 bases, J lost 5 bases, and 11 bases lay in between. Germline CDR1 SGHAT, CDR2 FQNNGV. The CDR3 DNA follows: TGTGCCAGCAGTCCGTCGGGGAGAAACACCATATATTTT. Amino acids: CASSPSGRNTIYF.

In the case of this clone: This sample also contains other DNA sequences that code for the same CDR3. This chain joins TRBV7-9 and TRBJ2-3; no firm D call. This CDR3 has 13 amino acids. Germline CDR1 is SEHNR and CDR2 is FQNEAQ (reference sequence). The V and J ends lost 2 bases and 1 base respectively, with 4 bases between them. CDR3 region: CASSLTGTDTQYF. In DNA form, the CDR3 reads TGTGCCAGCAGCTTAACGGGCACAGATACGCAGTATTTT. Combining the CDR3 with reference TRBV7-9 and TRBJ2-3 gives the whole variable domain DTGVSQNPRHKITKRGQNVTFRCDPISEHNRLYWYRQTLGQGPEFLTYFQNEAQLEKSRLLSDRFSAERPKGSFSTLEIQRTEQGDSAMYLCASSLTGTDTQYFGPGTRLTVL.

As DNA, the CDR3 is TGTGCCAGCAGTTTAAGCCCACGGGTATCTGGAAACACCATATATTTT. It encodes CASSLSPRVSGNTIYF. The chain couples TRBV28 to TRBJ1-3; D not certain. From germline, CDR1 is MDHEN and CDR2 SYDVKM. With 2 bases removed from V and 1 base from J, the gap between germline ends came to 12 bases. The CDR3 covers 16 residues.